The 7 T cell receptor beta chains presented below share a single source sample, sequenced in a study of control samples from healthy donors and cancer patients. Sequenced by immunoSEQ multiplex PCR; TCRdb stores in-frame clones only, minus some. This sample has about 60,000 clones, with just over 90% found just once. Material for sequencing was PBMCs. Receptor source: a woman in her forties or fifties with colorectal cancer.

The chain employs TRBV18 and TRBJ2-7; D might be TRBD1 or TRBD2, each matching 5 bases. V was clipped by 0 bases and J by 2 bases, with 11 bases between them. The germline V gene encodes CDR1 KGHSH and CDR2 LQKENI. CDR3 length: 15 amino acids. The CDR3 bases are TGTGCCAGCTCACCACCGGTCGGGGCGGCCTACGAGCAGTACTTC. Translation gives CASSPPVGAAYEQYF.

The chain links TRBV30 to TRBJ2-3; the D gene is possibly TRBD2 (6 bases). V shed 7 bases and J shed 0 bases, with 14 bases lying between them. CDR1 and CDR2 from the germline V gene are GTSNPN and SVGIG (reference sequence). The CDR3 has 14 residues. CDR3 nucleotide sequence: TGTGCCTACTGCGGGGAAACTAGCACAGATACGCAGTATTTT. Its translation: CAYCGETSTDTQYF.

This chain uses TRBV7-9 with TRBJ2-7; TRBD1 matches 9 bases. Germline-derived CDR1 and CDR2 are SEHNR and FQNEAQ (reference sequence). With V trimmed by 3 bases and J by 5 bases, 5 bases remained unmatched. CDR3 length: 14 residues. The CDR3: CASSFNRGPDEQYF. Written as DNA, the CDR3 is TGTGCCAGCAGCTTTAACAGGGGGCCAGACGAGCAGTACTTC.

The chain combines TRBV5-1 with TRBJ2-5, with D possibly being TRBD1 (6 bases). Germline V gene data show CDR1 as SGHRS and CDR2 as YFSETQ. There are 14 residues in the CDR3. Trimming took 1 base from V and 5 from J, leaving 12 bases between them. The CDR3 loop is CASSLTGLWETQYF. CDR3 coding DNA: TGCGCCAGCAGCTTGACAGGGTTGTGGGAGACCCAGTACTTC.

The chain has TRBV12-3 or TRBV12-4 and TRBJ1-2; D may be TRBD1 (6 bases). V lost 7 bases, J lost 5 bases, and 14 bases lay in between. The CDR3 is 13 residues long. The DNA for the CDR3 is TGTGCCAGCAACCTTGGGGGCTCTTATGGCTACACCTTC. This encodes CASNLGGSYGYTF.

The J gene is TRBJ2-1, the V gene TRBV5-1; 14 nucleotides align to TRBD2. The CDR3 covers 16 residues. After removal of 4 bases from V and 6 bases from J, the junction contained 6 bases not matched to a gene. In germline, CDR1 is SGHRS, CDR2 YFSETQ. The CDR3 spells CASSLGTSGSFNEQFF. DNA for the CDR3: TGCGCCAGCAGCCTGGGGACTAGCGGGAGTTTCAATGAGCAGTTCTTC.

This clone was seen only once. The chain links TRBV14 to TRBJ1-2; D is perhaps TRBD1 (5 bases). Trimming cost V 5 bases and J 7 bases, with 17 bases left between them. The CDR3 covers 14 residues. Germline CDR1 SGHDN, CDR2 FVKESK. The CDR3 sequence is CASSEIQAGGGYTF. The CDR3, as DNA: TGTGCCAGCAGCGAAATTCAAGCTGGGGGTGGCTACACCTTC.